The 30 T cell receptor beta chains given below trace back to one sample, sequenced in a study of CD8 T cells in Susac syndrome. With random hexamers, reverse transcription was performed on about 0.45 to 1 ug of RNA. TCRdb re-called the immunoSEQ multiplex PCR reads with MiXCR, one entry per CDR3 protein. The sample consists of tens of thousands of distinct CDR3 sequences, roughly 94% of them appearing once. The material sequenced was CD8+ T cells from PBMCs. The receptors were sampled from a human donor in good health.

The chain uses TRBV4-1 and TRBJ1-1; D call uncertain. The CDR3 runs 15 residues. The germline CDR1 and CDR2 sequences are MGHRA and YSYEKL. Trimming removed 1 base from V and 4 bases from J, with 13 bases in between. CDR3 protein: CASSQATGRSTEAFF. CDR3 bases: TGCGCCAGCAGCCAAGCTACGGGTAGGAGCACTGAAGCTTTCTTT.

J is TRBJ2-1 and V is TRBV6-4, with D maybe TRBD2 (5 bases). The CDR3 loop spans 13 amino acids. Trimming left V 7 bases short and J 7 bases short, with 14 bases between. Germline CDR1 and CDR2: MRHNA and SNTAGT. CDR3 protein: CASTQDCSNEQFF. The CDR3, as DNA: TGTGCCAGCACGCAGGACTGCTCTAATGAGCAGTTCTTC.

This rearrangement joins TRBV18 to TRBJ1-3, with D uncertain. This CDR3 has 17 residues. Trimming cost V 2 bases and J 0 bases, with 14 bases left between them. Germline CDR1 and CDR2: KGHSH and LQKENI. The DNA for the CDR3 is TGTGCCAGCTCACCAAGGAGGGAGCAAACCTCTGGAAACACCATATATTTT. Translation: CASSPRREQTSGNTIYF.

This chain uses TRBV5-1 with TRBJ2-5; 10 bases fit TRBD1. CDR3 length equals 15 residues. Germline CDR1 SGHRS, CDR2 YFSETQ. J lost 3 bases, V lost 4 bases, and 6 bases had no gene match. The CDR3 DNA reads as TGCGCCAGCAGCCTTTGGACAGGGGGGGAAGAGACCCAGTACTTC. Amino acid sequence: CASSLWTGGEETQYF.

This chain connects TRBV5-1 to TRBJ2-3, with TRBD1 matching 7 bases. V trimming: 0 bases; J trimming: 4 bases; junction bases outside the gene matches: 2. The CDR3 consists of 14 residues. CDR1 and CDR2 from the germline V gene are SGHRS and YFSETQ. The CDR3 bases are TGCGCCAGCAGCTTGGAAGGGGGCTCAGATACGCAGTATTTT. Translating gives CASSLEGGSDTQYF. Filled out from reference TRBV5-1 and TRBJ2-3, the complete variable domain reads KAGVTQTPRYLIKTRGQQVTLSCSPISGHRSVSWYQQTPGQGLQFLFEYFSETQRNKGNFPGRFSGRQFSNSRSEMNVSTLELGDSALYLCASSLEGGSDTQYFGPGTRLTVL.

This rearrangement joins TRBV28 to TRBJ1-1, with a possible D match to TRBD1 (5 bases). This CDR3 has 13 residues. V shed 7 bases and J shed 3 bases, with 12 bases lying between them. Germline CDR1 is MDHEN and CDR2 is SYDVKM. CDR3 sequence (DNA): TGTGCCAGCACCTCCGGAGGGGACACTGAAGCTTTCTTT. Translating it yields CASTSGGDTEAFF.

The chain has TRBV3-1 and TRBJ2-1; 7 bases line up with TRBD1. The ends lost 0 bases at V and 15 bases at J; junction bases unmatched: 11. The CDR3 consists of 14 residues. Germline V gene lookup returns CDR1 LGHDT and CDR2 YNNKEL (reference sequence). CDR3 DNA: TGTGCCAGCAGCCAAGAACTTACCGGGACAGATGCGTTCTTC. Its translation is CASSQELTGTDAFF.

The chain joins TRBV28 to TRBJ1-5, with unresolved D. The CDR3 sequence is 13 residues long. V was clipped by 3 bases and J by 4 bases, with 7 bases between them. CDR1 is MDHEN, CDR2 SYDVKM, per germline. The CDR3 DNA is TGTGCCAGCAGTTTTGCAAGGAATCAGCCCCAGCATTTT. Translation gives CASSFARNQPQHF.

The chain carries TRBV13 and TRBJ2-2; D gene unclear. The germline V and J ends were trimmed by 1 base and 1 base, with 4 bases remaining between them. CDR1 PRHDT and CDR2 FYEKMQ come from the germline V gene (reference sequence). The CDR3 loop spans 14 amino acids. This chain's CDR3 is CASSLVQNTGELFF. The CDR3 nucleotides read TGTGCCAGCAGCTTAGTTCAGAACACCGGGGAGCTGTTTTTT.

This clonotype was seen just once. The chain employs TRBV7-9 and TRBJ1-1, with a possible D match to TRBD1 (6 bases). Trimming cost V 4 bases and J 6 bases, with 15 bases left between them. The germline gives CDR1 SEHNR, CDR2 FQNEAQ (reference sequence). There are 14 residues in the CDR3. The CDR3 protein is CASSYTLGGPEAFF. The CDR3 DNA reads TGTGCCAGCAGCTACACATTAGGGGGGCCTGAAGCTTTCTTT.

The rearrangement links TRBV5-1 to TRBJ1-1; 9 nucleotides match TRBD1. CDR3 length: 14 residues. Trimming cost V 6 bases and J 3 bases; bases outside gene matches: 6. Germline lookup yields CDR1 SGHRS and CDR2 YFSETQ. CDR3 amino acids: CASTTGGGYTEAFF. The CDR3, as DNA: TGCGCCAGCACTACAGGGGGCGGATACACTGAAGCTTTCTTT.

The chain has TRBV27 and TRBJ2-1, with 11 bases aligning to TRBD2. Germline V gene sequence: CDR1 MNHEY, CDR2 SMNVEV (reference sequence). The CDR3 has 16 amino acids. Germline trimming cut 5 bases from V and 5 bases from J; bases unmatched to any gene: 8. CDR3 in amino acids: CASSPLAGGVHNEQFF. The DNA for the CDR3 is TGTGCCAGCAGTCCTTTAGCGGGAGGGGTCCACAATGAGCAGTTCTTC.

The chain joins TRBV6-2 or TRBV6-3 to TRBJ2-7; D may correspond to TRBD1 or TRBD2 (5 bases each). This CDR3 is built from 14 residues. The germline V and J ends were trimmed by 2 bases and 0 bases, with 8 bases remaining between them. Germline values: CDR1 MNHEY, CDR2 SVGEGT. The CDR3 region has the DNA TGTGCCAGCAGTTACGGGACGAGCTCCTACGAGCAGTACTTC. It is translated as CASSYGTSSYEQYF.

Here the CDR3 DNA reads TGTGCCAGCAGCTTTAGGGATTCCTACAATGAGCAGTTCTTC. Translation: CASSFRDSYNEQFF. The chain is built from TRBV7-9 and TRBJ2-1; D gene uncertain. V lost 3 bases to trimming and J lost 1 base, with 7 bases between them. CDR1 is SEHNR and CDR2 is FQNEAQ in the germline V gene (reference sequence). The length of the CDR3 is 14 residues.

The rearrangement links TRBV27 to TRBJ2-5; 8 nucleotides agree with TRBD1. CDR1 MNHEY and CDR2 SMNVEV come from the germline V gene (reference sequence). This CDR3 has 15 amino acids. V dropped 4 bases and J dropped 3; count of bases not matched to a gene: 7. The DNA for the CDR3 is TGTGCCAGCAGTTCACCCGGGACAGGCGAAGAGACCCAGTACTTC. Residues: CASSSPGTGEETQYF.

The V and J genes are TRBV25-1 and TRBJ2-3; D is ambiguous. The CDR3 consists of 13 residues. The germline V gene encodes CDR1 MGHDK and CDR2 SYGVNS. Trimming removed 7 bases at V and 2 bases at J, with 10 bases between. CDR3: CASNGQNTDTQYF. The CDR3 region has the DNA TGTGCCAGCAACGGGCAGAACACAGATACGCAGTATTTT.

The genes are TRBV29-1 and TRBJ1-2, with a possible D match to TRBD1 (5 bases). The CDR3 spans 18 residues. Trimming took off 0 bases at V and 0 bases at J, with 20 bases between the two ends. CDR1 SQVTM and CDR2 ANQGSEA come from the germline V gene. The CDR3 DNA reads TGCAGCGTTGAAGATGTTTCTTATACTGGGGCTCCTAACTATGGCTACACCTTC. It translates to CSVEDVSYTGAPNYGYTF.

This chain links TRBV29-1 with TRBJ2-1, with 14 bases matching TRBD2. The CDR3 totals 19 residues. The germline gives CDR1 SQVTM, CDR2 ANQGSEA. V was pared by 3 bases and J by 1 base, with 11 bases of the junction left unmatched. The CDR3 is CSVDGLAGGPSLSYNEQFF. CDR3 in DNA: TGCAGCGTTGATGGACTAGCGGGAGGCCCCAGTCTTTCCTACAATGAGCAGTTCTTC.

The chain recombines TRBV7-9 with TRBJ2-3; D is perhaps TRBD1 (6 bases). Trimming pared 5 bases from V and 1 base from J, leaving 13 bases between. Per the germline V gene, CDR1 is SEHNR and CDR2 is FQNEAQ (reference sequence). This CDR3 has 15 amino acids. The CDR3 sequence: CASSHRDTGTDTQYF. CDR3 bases: TGTGCCAGCAGCCACCGGGACACAGGCACAGATACGCAGTATTTT.

The genes are TRBV27 and TRBJ1-2, with 7 bases lining up with TRBD1. CDR1 is MNHEY and CDR2 is SMNVEV in the germline V gene (reference sequence). This CDR3 is built from 15 residues. The V gene end was trimmed by 2 bases and the J gene end by 5 bases; junction bases not matched to a gene: 8. The DNA for the CDR3 is TGTGCCAGCAGTTTAACCGCAGGGGGGAGTTATGGCTACACCTTC. Its protein product is CASSLTAGGSYGYTF.

CDR3 region: CASSVGQGRMNTEAFF. CDR3 coding DNA: TGTGCCAGCAGCGTAGGACAGGGCCGGATGAACACTGAAGCTTTCTTT. This chain uses TRBV9 with TRBJ1-1; 7 bases are shared with TRBD1. Germline CDR1 and CDR2: SGDLS and YYNGEE. This CDR3 has 16 residues. V was pared by 0 bases and J by 0 bases, with 5 bases of the junction left unmatched.

This chain connects TRBV20-1 to TRBJ2-1, with no clear D. Trimming pared 5 bases from V and 0 bases from J, leaving 14 bases between. CDR1 DFQATT and CDR2 SNEGSKA come from the germline V gene (reference sequence). The CDR3 has 15 residues. CDR3 in amino acids: CSALVYPSSYNEQFF. The DNA for the CDR3 is TGCAGTGCTCTAGTTTACCCAAGCTCCTACAATGAGCAGTTCTTC.

The chain recombines TRBV20-1 with TRBJ1-5; D is unresolved. Trimming removed 0 bases at V and 2 bases at J, with 11 bases between. In germline, CDR1 is DFQATT, CDR2 SNEGSKA (reference sequence). This CDR3 has 15 residues. As DNA, the CDR3 is TGCAGTGCTAGAGAGGCTGGGTTGGGCAATCAGCCCCAGCATTTT. Residues: CSAREAGLGNQPQHF.

This rearrangement joins TRBV30 to TRBJ2-1; 9 bases are shared with TRBD1. The CDR3 loop spans 16 amino acids. V gave up 3 bases and J gave up 9 bases; unmatched junction bases: 15. Germline V CDR1 and CDR2: GTSNPN, SVGIG (reference sequence). CDR3 residues: CAWSKITLGQGGEQFF. CDR3 nucleotides: TGTGCCTGGAGCAAAATAACTTTGGGACAGGGAGGTGAGCAGTTCTTC.

The chain carries TRBV4-1 and TRBJ1-2; D uncertain. Looked up from germline, CDR1 is MGHRA and CDR2 is YSYEKL. This CDR3 is 13 amino acids long. Trimming pared 0 bases from V and 6 bases from J, leaving 8 bases between. The CDR3 sequence is CASSQDLRHGYTF. CDR3 sequence (DNA): TGCGCCAGCAGCCAAGATCTACGTCATGGCTACACCTTC.

V is TRBV6-6 and J is TRBJ2-5; perhaps TRBD2 as D (6 bases). With 8 bases removed from V and 2 bases from J, the gap between germline ends came to 15 bases. The germline gives CDR1 MNHNY, CDR2 SVGAGI (reference sequence). This CDR3 spans 14 amino acids. The CDR3 spells CASQPLAQQETQYF. The CDR3 bases are TGTGCCAGCCAACCTCTAGCGCAACAAGAGACCCAGTACTTC.

The chain has TRBV29-1 and TRBJ2-7; D gene ambiguous. Germline loops: CDR1 SQVTM, CDR2 ANQGSEA. V was shortened by 3 bases and J by 3 bases, with 9 bases between the two germline ends. The CDR3 contains 12 residues. CDR3: CSVETDGYEQYV. In nucleotides, the CDR3 is TGCAGCGTTGAGACGGACGGCTACGAGCAGTACGTC.

The chain carries TRBV27 and TRBJ1-5, with D maybe TRBD1 (6 bases). Trimming took 6 bases from V and 7 from J, leaving 22 bases between them. Germline CDR1 MNHEY, CDR2 SMNVEV (reference sequence). The CDR3 totals 16 residues. CDR3 loop: CASRPGGTFGLQPQHF. The CDR3 coding sequence is TGTGCCAGCAGACCAGGAGGGACATTCGGGCTACAGCCCCAGCATTTT.

This clonotype was seen once. The chain has TRBV7-9 and TRBJ1-1; D might be TRBD1 (6 bases). V was clipped by 6 bases and J by 4 bases, with 9 bases between them. The CDR3 is made up of 12 amino acids. Germline V gives CDR1 SEHNR, CDR2 FQNEAQ (reference sequence). This CDR3 is CASRPTGTEAFF. In DNA, the CDR3 is TGTGCCAGCAGACCGACAGGCACTGAAGCTTTCTTT.

V is TRBV4-1 and J is TRBJ1-4, with 9 bases fitting TRBD1. The CDR3 has 16 residues. Germline values: CDR1 MGHRA, CDR2 YSYEKL. The trim removed 3 bases at V and 0 bases at J, leaving 2 bases unmatched. As DNA, the CDR3 is TGCGCCAGCAGCCAGAGACAGGGGGCAACTAATGAAAAACTGTTTTTT. Amino acids: CASSQRQGATNEKLFF.